Presented here are 19 T cell receptor beta chains from one specimen sequenced in a study of cytomegalovirus exposure and HLA in healthy donors. PCR primers comprised 60 Vbeta and 13 Jbeta primers. Assay used: immunoSEQ multiplex PCR; TCRdb lists only in-frame clones, some missing. The sample includes 110,000 to 150,000 clones. Sequencing used PBMCs. These receptors were collected from a woman aged 18-29 years in good health and CMV-seronegative.

The rearrangement uses TRBV5-1 and TRBJ2-1; the match to TRBD2 covers 10 bases. Germline lookup yields CDR1 SGHRS and CDR2 YFSETQ. The CDR3 runs 15 residues. Trimming took 0 bases from V and 5 from J; bases not matched to a gene: 2. DNA of the CDR3: TGCGCCAGCAGCTTGGCTCTAGCGGGGGACAATGAGCAGTTCTTC. Protein: CASSLALAGDNEQFF.

V gene TRBV5-5 combines with J gene TRBJ1-1, with D unresolved. Trimming shortened V by 4 bases and J by 0 bases, and 10 bases separated the two germline ends. Germline assignment: CDR1 SGHKS and CDR2 YYEKEE (reference sequence). CDR3 length equals 14 residues. The CDR3: CASSLHYLNTEAFF. The CDR3 DNA follows: TGTGCCAGCAGCCTGCACTACTTGAACACTGAAGCTTTCTTT.

The chain carries TRBV30 and TRBJ2-2, with 7 nucleotides matching TRBD2. V was clipped by 2 bases and J by 5 bases; unmatched bases: 5. The CDR3 covers 14 residues. The germline V gene encodes CDR1 GTSNPN and CDR2 SVGIG (reference sequence). The CDR3 loop reads CAWSWEGQTGELFF. The DNA of the CDR3 is TGTGCCTGGAGTTGGGAGGGCCAGACCGGGGAGCTGTTTTTT.

The V gene is TRBV6-1, the J gene TRBJ2-7; no firm D call. Trimming took off 1 base at V and 3 bases at J, with 7 bases between the two ends. This CDR3 has 13 amino acids. Germline CDR1 is MNHNS and CDR2 is SASEGT. CDR3 residues: CASSEVVDYEQYV. The CDR3 bases are TGTGCCAGCAGTGAAGTGGTTGACTACGAGCAGTACGTC.

The V call is TRBV6-1, the J call TRBJ1-5; D is undetermined. Germline CDR1 is MNHNS and CDR2 is SASEGT. The CDR3 length is 15 residues. V lost 4 bases and J lost 0, with 10 bases in between. CDR3 in DNA: TGTGCCAGCAGTGTTGAGGTATATAGCAATCAGCCCCAGCATTTT. This encodes CASSVEVYSNQPQHF.

The V call is TRBV9, the J call TRBJ1-1; 10 bases map to TRBD1. The V and J ends lost 2 bases and 1 base, in that order; junction bases with no gene match: 5. CDR1 SGDLS and CDR2 YYNGEE come from the germline V gene. CDR3 length equals 16 residues. Here the CDR3 DNA reads TGTGCCAGCAGCGTCTGGGACAGGGGAGGGAACACTGAAGCTTTCTTT. The encoded protein is CASSVWDRGGNTEAFF.

The chain is built from TRBV2 and TRBJ2-1; D not resolved. This CDR3 comprises 14 residues. V gave up 7 bases and J gave up 1 base, with 11 bases separating them. CDR1 and CDR2 from the germline V gene are SNHLY and FYNNEI. Written as DNA, the CDR3 is TGTGCCAGCACTTACTCCGCATCCTACAATGAGCAGTTCTTC. Protein sequence: CASTYSASYNEQFF.

V and J are TRBV15 and TRBJ1-4; a weak D match, TRBD1 (5 bases). Between the trimmed V and J ends, which lost 5 bases and 2 bases, there was a span of 12 bases. Germline V gene sequence: CDR1 LNHNV, CDR2 YYDKDF (reference sequence). This CDR3 has 15 residues. The CDR3: CATSPERGTNEKLFF. In nucleotides, the CDR3 is TGTGCCACCAGCCCAGAAAGGGGTACTAATGAAAAACTGTTTTTT.

This chain links TRBV7-9 with TRBJ2-7, with D maybe TRBD1 (6 bases). Trimming stripped 4 bases from V and 1 base from J, with 11 bases between. Germline V gene data show CDR1 as SEHNR and CDR2 as FQNEAQ (reference sequence). The CDR3 consists of 14 residues. CDR3 DNA: TGTGCCAGCAGCTCCCGGGACAATTCCTACGAGCAGTACTTC. Translated: CASSSRDNSYEQYF.

This sequence joins TRBV11-2 and TRBJ2-3, with D possibly being TRBD2 (7 bases). Germline V gene data show CDR1 as SGHAT and CDR2 as FQNNGV. The V end lost 6 bases, the J end lost 2 bases, and 24 bases lay between the germline ends. The CDR3 runs to 18 residues. Here the CDR3 reads CASRILHWGGLPTDTQYF. The CDR3 bases are TGTGCCAGCAGGATCTTACACTGGGGGGGCTTACCCACAGATACGCAGTATTTT.

The rearrangement links TRBV6-1 to TRBJ2-2; TRBD1 might be the D (6 bases). The V end was cut by 5 bases, the J end by 7 bases, with 17 bases between. The CDR3 runs to 15 residues. The germline V gene has CDR1 MNHNS and CDR2 SASEGT. The DNA for the CDR3 is TGTGCCAGCAGTTCGAACACGGACAGAAGCGGGGAGCTGTTTTTT. This gives the protein CASSSNTDRSGELFF.

The rearrangement links TRBV6-1 to TRBJ1-1; D is perhaps TRBD1 (5 bases). The CDR3 is 14 residues long. Trimming removed 5 bases from V and 2 bases from J, with 12 bases in between. Germline V lookup: CDR1 MNHNS, CDR2 SASEGT. CDR3 residues: CASSLNRGNTEAFF. The DNA for the CDR3 is TGTGCCAGCAGTTTAAATAGGGGCAACACTGAAGCTTTCTTT.

V and J are TRBV27 and TRBJ2-5; 9 nucleotides agree with TRBD1. The junction had 18 bases not matched to a gene; V was cut back by 6 bases and J by 1 base. Germline V lookup: CDR1 MNHEY, CDR2 SMNVEV (reference sequence). The CDR3 extends over 19 amino acids. This CDR3 reads CASSLLRGAGQGLQETQYF. CDR3 nucleotides: TGTGCCAGCAGCCTTTTACGGGGGGCGGGACAGGGTCTCCAAGAGACCCAGTACTTC.

This chain uses TRBV11-2 with TRBJ1-1; D unclear. The V gene lost 7 bases and the J gene lost 0 bases, with 9 bases spanning the gap. The germline V gene has CDR1 SGHAT and CDR2 FQNNGV. The CDR3 has 13 amino acids. DNA for the CDR3: TGTGCCAGCACCCGCAGTATGAACACTGAAGCTTTCTTT. It translates to CASTRSMNTEAFF.

The J gene is TRBJ2-1, the V gene TRBV19; D gene ambiguous. CDR1 and CDR2 from the germline V gene are LNHDA and SQIVND (reference sequence). CDR3 length: 13 amino acids. Trimming cost V 4 bases and J 6 bases, with 10 bases left between them. This CDR3 reads CASSNEVGNEQFF. CDR3 coding DNA: TGTGCCAGTAGTAATGAGGTTGGCAATGAGCAGTTCTTC.

The V call is TRBV5-1, the J call TRBJ1-4, with D possibly being TRBD1 (5 bases). CDR1 is SGHRS, CDR2 YFSETQ, per germline. Trimming took off 7 bases at V and 7 bases at J, with 14 bases between the two ends. This CDR3 spans 13 amino acids. CDR3 sequence: CASSKGSSEKLFF. The CDR3 DNA reads TGCGCCAGCTCTAAGGGGTCGAGTGAAAAACTGTTTTTT. The entire variable domain, with the rest obtained from reference TRBV5-1 and TRBJ1-4, is as follows: KAGVTQTPRYLIKTRGQQVTLSCSPISGHRSVSWYQQTPGQGLQFLFEYFSETQRNKGNFPGRFSGRQFSNSRSEMNVSTLELGDSALYLCASSKGSSEKLFFGSGTQLSVL.

V and J are TRBV29-1 and TRBJ2-1; 10 positions match TRBD2. The junction had 20 bases not matched to a gene; V was cut back by 0 bases and J by 9 bases. CDR1 is SQVTM, CDR2 ANQGSEA, per germline. This CDR3 comprises 19 residues. The CDR3: CSVEDPVLAGVWGNREQFF. The CDR3 nucleotides read TGCAGCGTTGAAGATCCAGTGCTAGCGGGAGTGTGGGGCAATCGTGAGCAGTTCTTC.

V usage is TRBV30 and J usage is TRBJ2-7; TRBD1 aligns across 8 bases. The CDR3 is 14 amino acids. CDR1 and CDR2 (germline): GTSNPN, SVGIG (reference sequence). The V gene end was trimmed by 5 bases and the J gene end by 0 bases; junction bases not matched to a gene: 6. CDR3: CAWSGDRSSYEQYF. The CDR3 coding sequence is TGTGCCTGGTCAGGGGACAGGAGCTCCTACGAGCAGTACTTC.

The chain employs TRBV7-3 and TRBJ2-1, with 10 bases identical to TRBD1. Looked up from germline, CDR1 is SGHTA and CDR2 is FQGTGA. Trimming took 9 bases from V and 8 from J; bases not matched to a gene: 10. CDR3 length: 14 residues. The CDR3 DNA is TGTGCCAGGGGACCGGACAGGGGGTTTCATGAGCAGTTCTTC. Translated, it gives CARGPDRGFHEQFF.